This T cell receptor (beta chain) was identified in a study of cytomegalovirus exposure and HLA in healthy donors. Germline V gene lookup returns CDR1 SNHLY and CDR2 FYNNEI. J lost 1 base, V lost 8 bases, and 9 bases had no gene match. The CDR3 is 15 amino acids. Study conclusions and caveats: It was likely that a cluster of highly shared sequence variants was a sequencing artifact.

PCR was performed using 60 Vbeta and 13 Jbeta primers. Clones were read by immunoSEQ multiplex PCR, and TCRdb kept only the in-frame ones, dropping some. Of about 110,000 clones in the sample, 79% were seen once. With respect to this clone: The antigen is unknown.

The chain couples TRBV2 to TRBJ1-1; 8 bases are shared with TRBD1. The receptor was isolated from a woman aged 40 to 50 in good health and CMV-seronegative. The sequenced material came from PBMCs. The CDR3 loop reads CASGGQADSNTEAFF. The CDR3 region has the DNA TGTGCCAGCGGGGGACAGGCCGATTCGAACACTGAAGCTTTCTTT.